A single sample is the source of the 8 T cell receptor beta chains below, sequenced in a study of T cells in Graves' hyperthyroidism and ophthalmopathy. The TCR beta CDR3 regions underwent amplification using RNA transcripts as the source. HTBI primers were the set used in a first-round RT-PCR of the TCR CDR3. One entry per CDR3 protein results from TCRdb running MiXCR on the multiplex PCR reads. The data contain 200,000 or so distinct CDR3 sequences, less than 20% of them singletons. The source material was blood. These receptors came from a woman between 50 and 59 years old with Graves' hyperthyroidism.

This clonotype was detected only a few times. V and J are TRBV2 and TRBJ1-1; perhaps TRBD1 as D (6 bases). CDR3 size: 14 residues. The ends were cut back, 7 bases at V and 0 bases at J, with 12 bases in the middle. CDR1 is SNHLY, CDR2 FYNNEI, per germline. CDR3 amino acids: CASTKGVVNTEAFF. The DNA for the CDR3 is TGTGCCAGCACGAAGGGGGTTGTGAACACTGAAGCTTTCTTT.

There are a few counts of this clonotype. The chain couples TRBV6-2 or TRBV6-3 to TRBJ1-6; 7 bases align to TRBD1. With V trimmed by 4 bases and J by 6 bases, 6 bases remained unmatched. CDR3 length: 15 residues. Germline V CDR1 and CDR2: MNHEY, SVGEGT. The CDR3 DNA follows: TGTGCCAGCAGTTCCCGACAGGGTGGTAATTCACCCCTCCACTTT. This codes for CASSSRQGGNSPLHF.

The chain employs TRBV7-2 and TRBJ2-7; D is unclear. This CDR3 contains 14 residues. CDR1 and CDR2 (germline): SGHTA, FQGNSA. The V and J ends lost 3 bases and 2 bases respectively, with 11 bases between them. The CDR3 reads CASSLNPPPYEQYF. The CDR3 DNA sequence: TGTGCCAGCAGCTTGAATCCTCCCCCCTACGAGCAGTACTTC.

The chain recombines TRBV6-1 with TRBJ1-1; a weak D match, TRBD1 (5 bases). The CDR3 sequence is 12 residues long. V was clipped by 6 bases and J by 11 bases, with 16 bases between them. The V gene's germline CDR1 is MNHNS and CDR2 SASEGT. The DNA of the CDR3 is TGTGCCAGCAGCGCAGGGTTTTCGGATGCTTTCTTT. Translating it yields CASSAGFSDAFF.

This clonotype was observed at least ten times. J is TRBJ2-5 and V is TRBV4-1, with D possibly matching TRBD2 (6 bases). CDR1 and CDR2 from the germline V gene are MGHRA and YSYEKL. CDR3 length: 16 amino acids. The ends were cut back, 6 bases at V and 1 base at J, with 18 bases in the middle. CDR3 DNA: TGCGCCAGCAGTCGTAGACTAGGGGAGCCCCAAGAGACCCAGTACTTC. Translating it yields CASSRRLGEPQETQYF.

This clonotype appeared many times. V gene TRBV2 combines with J gene TRBJ1-1, with D hard to call. CDR1 and CDR2 (germline): SNHLY, FYNNEI. V was trimmed by 6 bases and J by 8 bases, leaving 16 bases between them. This CDR3 contains 13 residues. The CDR3 coding sequence is TGTGCCAGCAGAGGAGGATCCGCCGGGGAAGCTTTCTTT. Translation: CASRGGSAGEAFF.

The V gene is TRBV7-6, the J gene TRBJ1-4, with unresolved D. Germline V gene data show CDR1 as SGHVS and CDR2 as FNYEAQ. The CDR3 totals 14 residues. The V gene lost 1 base and the J gene lost 4 bases, with 7 bases spanning the gap. The CDR3 is CASSLGALNEKLFF. CDR3 bases: TGTGCCAGCAGCTTAGGCGCGCTTAATGAAAAACTGTTTTTT.

This clonotype was recorded a few times. The CDR3 reads CASTIGGMGGYTF. CDR3 in DNA: TGTGCCAGCACGATAGGGGGAATGGGTGGCTACACCTTC. The chain couples TRBV27 to TRBJ1-2, with D perhaps matching TRBD1 (6 bases). Germline lookup yields CDR1 MNHEY and CDR2 SMNVEV (reference sequence). CDR3 length: 13 amino acids. Trimming removed 7 bases from V and 7 bases from J, with 16 bases in between.